Following are 26 T cell receptor beta chains from one sample sequenced in a study of blood T cells in healthy people across ages. Primers used in a second PCR of about 6 to 12 cycles were a sample-barcoded 5' primer and a J-beta primer mix. TCRdb passed the 5' RACE reads through MiXCR, listing each CDR3 protein once. The sample lists hundreds of thousands of distinct CDR3 sequences, under 45% seen once, with roughly 19% in the top ten. The sample comprised blood. These TCRs come from a man aged 60-69 years in good health.

The rearrangement joins TRBV7-2 to TRBJ2-3; 14 bases agree with TRBD2. The CDR3 has 17 amino acids. Trimming took 0 bases from V and 7 from J; bases not matched to a gene: 6. CDR1 and CDR2 (germline): SGHTA, FQGNSA. The CDR3: CASSLAGTSGGDNTQYF. The DNA of the CDR3 is TGTGCCAGCAGCTTAGCAGGGACTAGCGGGGGTGACAATACGCAGTATTTT.

A word on this clonotype: Mismatch with germline at one junction end may stem from a read error. The genes are TRBV6-6 and TRBJ2-7; TRBD1 might be the D (6 bases). The CDR3 contains 14 residues. In germline, CDR1 is MNHNY, CDR2 SVGAGI (reference sequence). The CDR3 nucleotides read TGCGCCAGCAGGTGTTCACGGGACAACTACGAGCAGTACTTC. Translation: CASRCSRDNYEQYF.

Many counts were recorded for this clonotype. This chain uses TRBV12-3 or TRBV12-4 with TRBJ2-7, with unresolved D. The CDR3 has 13 residues. Trimming stripped 3 bases from V and 0 bases from J, with 6 bases between. Here the CDR3 reads CASSFRSSYEQYF. CDR3 coding DNA: TGTGCCAGCAGTTTCAGGAGCTCCTACGAGCAGTACTTC.

This clonotype appeared a few times. The V and J genes are TRBV6-2 or TRBV6-3 and TRBJ2-6; maybe TRBD1 (5 bases). The CDR3 covers 16 residues. Germline V gives CDR1 MNHEY, CDR2 SVGEGT. The ends were cut back, 3 bases at V and 2 bases at J, with 11 bases in the middle. CDR3 protein: CASSYLSGTGANVLTF. Written as DNA, the CDR3 is TGTGCCAGCAGTTATTTGTCAGGGACTGGGGCCAACGTCCTGACTTTC.

The gene calls are TRBV6-5 and TRBJ2-1; TRBD1 aligns across 8 bases. CDR1 and CDR2 (germline): MNHEY, SVGAGI. The CDR3 spans 17 residues. V shed 0 bases and J 0 bases; nucleotides not matched to a gene: 4. The CDR3 sequence is CASSYSRDRYSYNEQFF. The CDR3 region has the DNA TGTGCCAGCAGTTACTCGAGGGACAGGTACTCCTACAATGAGCAGTTCTTC.

The chain couples TRBV7-6 to TRBJ2-1; TRBD2 matches at 11 bases. Germline V gene sequence: CDR1 SGHVS, CDR2 FNYEAQ. CDR3 length: 20 residues. V lost 5 bases and J lost 0; bases outside the gene matches: 15. CDR3 loop: CASSAAGTSGHGGSYNEQFF. CDR3 coding DNA: TGTGCCAGCAGCGCAGCCGGGACTAGCGGCCACGGGGGCTCCTACAATGAGCAGTTCTTC.

This clonotype was seen more than once but under ten times. V is TRBV7-9 and J is TRBJ2-1, with D unclear. Looked up from germline, CDR1 is SEHNR and CDR2 is FQNEAQ (reference sequence). The length of the CDR3 is 15 residues. V was shortened by 6 bases and J by 7 bases, with 19 bases between the two germline ends. CDR3 sequence: CASSVQQYRVNEQFF. The CDR3 coding sequence is TGTGCCAGCAGTGTACAACAGTATAGGGTAAATGAGCAGTTCTTC.

In its sample, this clonotype was seen a few times. The chain combines TRBV4-3 with TRBJ2-1; D might be TRBD2 (5 bases). Germline V gene data show CDR1 as LGHNA and CDR2 as YSLEER. This CDR3 region has 15 residues. Trimming stripped 1 base from V and 8 bases from J, with 15 bases between. This CDR3 reads CASSQGSYGGDEQFF. The CDR3 DNA is TGCGCCAGCAGCCAAGGGTCCTATGGAGGCGATGAGCAGTTCTTC.

CDR3 coding DNA: TGTGCCAGCAGCTTAGTGGGCAGAATGAACACTGAAGCTTTCTTT. Its translation: CASSLVGRMNTEAFF. The chain combines TRBV11-2 with TRBJ1-1, with no clear D. The CDR3 consists of 15 residues. Looked up from germline, CDR1 is SGHAT and CDR2 is FQNNGV. The V and J ends lost 1 base and 0 bases respectively, with 9 bases between them.

CDR3: CASSYGVDEQFF. The DNA of the CDR3 is TGTGCCAGCAGTTATGGCGTGGATGAGCAGTTCTTC. This chain joins TRBV6-6 and TRBJ2-1; the D is unclear. CDR1 and CDR2 from the germline V gene are MNHNY and SVGAGI (reference sequence). V was cut by 3 bases and J by 8 bases, with 8 bases left in between. This CDR3 is built from 12 residues.

V and J are TRBV7-9 and TRBJ2-7; possible D gene TRBD1, 6 bases. V lost 3 bases, J lost 1 base, and 13 bases lay in between. In germline, CDR1 is SEHNR, CDR2 FQNEAQ (reference sequence). The CDR3 spans 15 residues. CDR3 sequence: CASSLETGLSYEQYF. CDR3 DNA: TGTGCCAGCAGCTTGGAGACAGGTTTGTCCTACGAGCAGTACTTC.

In the case of this clonotype: One end of the junction fails to match germline, which may point to a read error. CDR3 loop: CASSLKVPNSYNERFF. The CDR3, as DNA: TGTGCCAGCAGCTTAAAGGTCCCCAACTCCTACAATGAGCGGTTCTTC. The gene calls are TRBV7-2 and TRBJ2-1; D is unresolved. The CDR3 has 16 amino acids. Looked up from germline, CDR1 is SGHTA and CDR2 is FQGNSA.

In DNA, the CDR3 is TGTGCCAGCAGTTCCGTGGTTATAACGCAGTATTTT. It specifies CASSSVVITQYF. The V gene is TRBV28, the J gene TRBJ2-3; D is uncertain. With 4 bases removed from V and 9 bases from J, the gap between germline ends came to 11 bases. Germline lookup yields CDR1 MDHEN and CDR2 SYDVKM. The CDR3 is made up of 12 amino acids.

CDR3 region: CASSHSEGTGSPLHF. CDR3 coding DNA: TGTGCCAGCAGCCATAGCGAGGGCACAGGTTCACCCCTCCACTTT. The chain carries TRBV3-1 and TRBJ1-6; tentative D call: TRBD1 (5 bases). Trimming shortened V by 3 bases and J by 9 bases, and 15 bases separated the two germline ends. Germline lookup yields CDR1 LGHDT and CDR2 YNNKEL (reference sequence). The CDR3 is 15 amino acids.

This clonotype showed up just a few times. The chain couples TRBV5-8 to TRBJ2-3, with TRBD2 identical over 11 bases. CDR1 is SGHTS and CDR2 is YDEGEE in the germline V gene. The CDR3 totals 19 residues. Losses at the gene ends were 4 bases for V and 5 bases for J; bases not matched to a gene: 18. CDR3 DNA: TGTGCCAGCAGCCCCGGGACAGCTAGCGGGGGGATAGCAGGAGATACGCAGTATTTT. Residues: CASSPGTASGGIAGDTQYF.

The V gene is TRBV20-1, the J gene TRBJ2-7, with D possibly matching TRBD2 (7 bases). The CDR3 extends over 15 amino acids. Trimming removed 2 bases from V and 6 bases from J, with 20 bases in between. Per the germline V gene, CDR1 is DFQATT and CDR2 is SNEGSKA (reference sequence). This CDR3 is CSARFRGGDWGEQYF. Written as DNA, the CDR3 is TGCAGTGCTAGATTTAGAGGGGGGGACTGGGGCGAGCAGTACTTC.

In this sample, this clonotype turned up a few times. A much larger clonotype is one base distant, so this may be a read error. This sequence joins TRBV7-2 and TRBJ1-6; D gene ambiguous. The CDR3 covers 12 residues. The V end lost 5 bases, the J end lost 7 bases, and 6 bases lay between the germline ends. Germline CDR1 and CDR2: SGHTA and FQGNSA. CDR3 region: CASSVDNSPLHF. The DNA of the CDR3 is TGTGCCAGCAGCGTAGACAATTCACCCCTCCACTTT. The full variable domain, its missing parts supplied by reference TRBV7-2 and TRBJ1-6, is GAGVSQSPSNKVTEKGKDVELRCDPISGHTALYWYRQSLGQGLEFLIYFQGNSAPDKSGLPSDRFSAERTGGSVSTLTIQRTQQEDSAVYLCASSVDNSPLHFGNGTRLTVT.

The CDR3 here is CASSLQGTGYEQYF. CDR3 nucleotide sequence: TGTGCCAGCAGCTTACAGGGTACGGGCTACGAGCAGTACTTC. V and J are TRBV11-3 and TRBJ2-7, with D maybe TRBD1 (5 bases). The CDR3 extends over 14 amino acids. V was trimmed by 2 bases and J by 3 bases, leaving 11 bases between them. Germline V lookup: CDR1 SGHNT, CDR2 YENEEA. Full variable domain (missing parts from reference TRBV11-3 and TRBJ2-7): EAGVVQSPRYKIIEKKQPVAFWCNPISGHNTLYWYLQNLGQGPELLIRYENEEAVDDSQLPKDRFSAERLKGVDSTLKIQPAELGDSAVYLCASSLQGTGYEQYFGPGTRLTVT.

The rearrangement joins TRBV6-5 to TRBJ2-4, with 10 bases identical to TRBD1. Germline CDR1 is MNHEY and CDR2 is SVGAGI. Germline trimming cut 6 bases from V and 7 bases from J; bases unmatched to any gene: 3. The CDR3 runs 13 residues. The CDR3 sequence is CASSGQGGNIQYF. In DNA form, the CDR3 reads TGTGCCAGCAGCGGACAGGGGGGGAACATTCAGTACTTC.

Turning to this clonotype: At one end, the junction sequence differs from germline, possibly due to a read error. This sequence joins TRBV6-4 and TRBJ1-2, with 8 bases identical to TRBD1. The germline V gene encodes CDR1 MRHNA and CDR2 SNTAGT. This CDR3 has 15 amino acids. The chain's CDR3 is CASSDSAGGSYGYTF. In DNA form, the CDR3 reads TGTGCCAGTAGTGACTCGGCAGGGGGCAGCTATGGCTACACCTTC.

The V call is TRBV21-1, the J call TRBJ2-1; the tabulated D call, TRBD1, remains unverified against the DNA. TRBV21-1 is a pseudogene locus. The CDR3 is 15 residues long. The CDR3: CASSKGPQGTGEQFF. CDR3 DNA sequence: TGTGCCAGCAGCAAAGGCCCACAGGGTACAGGGGAGCAGTTCTTC.

The rearrangement links TRBV6-2 or TRBV6-3 to TRBJ2-7; tentative D call: TRBD1 (6 bases). The ends were cut back, 1 base at V and 0 bases at J, with 10 bases in the middle. The germline CDR1 and CDR2 sequences are MNHEY and SVGEGT. The CDR3 totals 15 residues. The CDR3, as DNA: TGTGCCAGCAGTTACTTCAGGACAGCCTCCTACGAGCAGTACTTC. It translates to CASSYFRTASYEQYF.

To note about this clonotype: This sequence may be a read error, since a much larger clone differs from it by one base. The chain joins TRBV7-2 to TRBJ2-1; D possibly uses TRBD1 or TRBD2 (6 bases each). The end of the DNA fits TRBJ2-7 better, so the J call may be wrong. The CDR3 loop spans 15 amino acids. Germline CDR1 reads SGHTA; CDR2 reads FQGNSA. This chain's CDR3 is CASSLAGGSYNEQYF. The CDR3, as DNA: TGTGCCAGCAGCTTAGCGGGGGGCTCCTACAATGAGCAGTACTTC.

This rearrangement joins TRBV12-3 or TRBV12-4 to TRBJ2-7; D may be TRBD1 (5 bases). This CDR3 contains 12 residues. Trimming took 6 bases from V and 7 from J, leaving 13 bases between them. The CDR3 region has the DNA TGTGCCAGCAGCCGCAGGGTAAATGAGCAGTACTTC. This gives the protein CASSRRVNEQYF.

This clonotype was picked up a small number of times. The V and J genes are TRBV7-2 and TRBJ2-5; D uncertain. V lost 4 bases and J lost 2, with 8 bases in between. The CDR3 length is 13 residues. Germline V gene lookup returns CDR1 SGHTA and CDR2 FQGNSA. The CDR3, as DNA: TGTGCCAGCAGCTCATTTGTACAAGAGACCCAGTACTTC. Translated: CASSSFVQETQYF.

The J gene is TRBJ2-2, the V gene TRBV7-9; D may be TRBD2 (6 bases). Germline V gives CDR1 SEHNR, CDR2 FQNEAQ (reference sequence). The CDR3 is 15 amino acids. V was shortened by 4 bases and J by 5 bases, with 14 bases between the two germline ends. CDR3 coding DNA: TGTGCCAGCAGCTCGGGACGGAGGGAAACCGGGGAGCTGTTTTTT. Translated: CASSSGRRETGELFF.